A single sample gave rise to the 2 T cell receptor beta chains below, sequenced in a study of cytomegalovirus exposure and HLA in healthy donors. The PCR contained 60 Vbeta and 13 Jbeta primers. Here immunoSEQ multiplex PCR was the method, and the copy in TCRdb shows in-frame clones only, minus some. Of about 190,000 clones listed, 70% to 80% were seen once; the top ten hold 2% to 2.5%. Sample: PBMCs. These receptors were taken from a woman in her twenties or thirties in good health and CMV-seropositive.

The chain links TRBV19 to TRBJ1-2; D remains ambiguous. Germline V gene lookup returns CDR1 LNHDA and CDR2 SQIVND (reference sequence). The CDR3 has 14 amino acids. The V gene lost 1 base and the J gene lost 4 bases, with 10 bases spanning the gap. This chain's CDR3 is CASSIVGSFYGYTF. The CDR3 DNA follows: TGTGCCAGTAGTATAGTGGGCAGCTTCTATGGCTACACCTTC.

This clone appeared a single time. The chain's CDR3 is CASSVVGGRDGYTF. In DNA, the CDR3 is TGTGCCAGCAGCGTAGTCGGGGGGCGCGATGGCTACACCTTC. This chain connects TRBV9 to TRBJ1-2; possibly TRBD1 for D (6 bases). This CDR3 has 14 residues. Germline CDR1 is SGDLS and CDR2 is YYNGEE. V lost 0 bases and J 6 bases, leaving 12 bases between the germline ends.